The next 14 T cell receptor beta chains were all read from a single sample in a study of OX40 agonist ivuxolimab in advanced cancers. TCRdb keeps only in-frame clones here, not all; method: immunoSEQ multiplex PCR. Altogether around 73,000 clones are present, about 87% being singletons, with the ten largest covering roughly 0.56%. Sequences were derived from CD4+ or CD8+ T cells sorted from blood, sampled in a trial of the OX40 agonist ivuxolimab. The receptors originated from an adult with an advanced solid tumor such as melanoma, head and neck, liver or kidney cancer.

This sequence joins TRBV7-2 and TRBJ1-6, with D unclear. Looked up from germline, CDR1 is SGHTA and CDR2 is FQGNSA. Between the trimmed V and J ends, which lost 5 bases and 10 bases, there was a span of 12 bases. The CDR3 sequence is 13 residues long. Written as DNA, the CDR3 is TGTGCCAGCAGCGCTCAACTGGGATCACCCCTCCACTTT. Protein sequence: CASSAQLGSPLHF.

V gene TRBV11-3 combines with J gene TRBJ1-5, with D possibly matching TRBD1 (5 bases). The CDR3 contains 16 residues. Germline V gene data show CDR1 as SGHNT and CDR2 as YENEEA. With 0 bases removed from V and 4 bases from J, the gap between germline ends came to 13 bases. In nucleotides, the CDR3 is TGTGCCAGCAGCTTAGACGGCGGGGGTTGGAATCAGCCCCAGCATTTT. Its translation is CASSLDGGGWNQPQHF.

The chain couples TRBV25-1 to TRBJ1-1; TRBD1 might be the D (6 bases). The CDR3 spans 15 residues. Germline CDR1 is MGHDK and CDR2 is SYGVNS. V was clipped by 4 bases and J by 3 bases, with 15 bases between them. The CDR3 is CASSAPYRADTEAFF. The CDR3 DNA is TGTGCCAGCAGTGCCCCTTACAGGGCTGACACTGAAGCTTTCTTT.

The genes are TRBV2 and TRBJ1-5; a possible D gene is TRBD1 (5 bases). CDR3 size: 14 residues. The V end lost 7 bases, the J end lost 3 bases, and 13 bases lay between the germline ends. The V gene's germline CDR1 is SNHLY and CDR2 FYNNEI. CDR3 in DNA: TGTGCCAGCAAACACGACAGAGACAATCAGCCCCAGCATTTT. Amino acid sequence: CASKHDRDNQPQHF. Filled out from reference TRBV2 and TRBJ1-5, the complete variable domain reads EPEVTQTPSHQVTQMGQEVILRCVPISNHLYFYWYRQILGQKVEFLVSFYNNEISEKSEIFDDQFSVERPDGSNFTLKIRSTKLEDSAMYFCASKHDRDNQPQHFGDGTRLSIL.

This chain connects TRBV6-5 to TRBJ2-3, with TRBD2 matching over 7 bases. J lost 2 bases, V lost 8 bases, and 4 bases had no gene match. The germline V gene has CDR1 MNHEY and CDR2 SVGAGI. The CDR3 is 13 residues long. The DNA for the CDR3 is TGTGCCAGCCTTACTAGCGACACAGATACGCAGTATTTT. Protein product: CASLTSDTDTQYF.

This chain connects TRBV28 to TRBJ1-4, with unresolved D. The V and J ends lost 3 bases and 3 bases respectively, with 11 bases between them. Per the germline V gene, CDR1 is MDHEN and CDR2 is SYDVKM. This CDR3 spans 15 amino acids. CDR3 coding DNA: TGTGCCAGCAGTTTTGCACGCCTCCCTAATGAAAAACTGTTTTTT. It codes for CASSFARLPNEKLFF.

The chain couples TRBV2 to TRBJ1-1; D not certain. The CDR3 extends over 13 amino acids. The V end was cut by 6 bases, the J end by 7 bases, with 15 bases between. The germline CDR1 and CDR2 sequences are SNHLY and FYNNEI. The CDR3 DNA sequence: TGTGCCAGCAGGCTCACCCTGGCAGTTGAAGCTTTCTTT. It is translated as CASRLTLAVEAFF.

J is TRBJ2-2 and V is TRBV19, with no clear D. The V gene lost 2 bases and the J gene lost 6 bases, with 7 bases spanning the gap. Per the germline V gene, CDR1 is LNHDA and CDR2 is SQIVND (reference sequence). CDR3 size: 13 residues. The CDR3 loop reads CASSISKAGELFF. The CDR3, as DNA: TGTGCCAGTAGTATATCGAAGGCCGGGGAGCTGTTTTTT.

As DNA, the CDR3 is TGCGCCAGCAGCTTCGCGGGACAGGGGAGCACTGAAGCTTTCTTT. Translation gives CASSFAGQGSTEAFF. The chain links TRBV5-1 to TRBJ1-1; 10 nucleotides agree with TRBD1. Per the germline V gene, CDR1 is SGHRS and CDR2 is YFSETQ. The CDR3 totals 15 residues. The trim removed 2 bases at V and 4 bases at J, leaving 5 bases unmatched.

This CDR3 is CASSTPPGTGLHNTIYF. The CDR3 coding sequence is TGTGCCAGCAGCACTCCCCCCGGGACAGGGTTACACAACACCATATATTTT. The gene calls are TRBV21-1 and TRBJ1-3; TRBD1 is taken as the D call from the table, unchecked against the DNA. TRBV21-1 is given as a pseudogene. The CDR3 totals 17 residues.

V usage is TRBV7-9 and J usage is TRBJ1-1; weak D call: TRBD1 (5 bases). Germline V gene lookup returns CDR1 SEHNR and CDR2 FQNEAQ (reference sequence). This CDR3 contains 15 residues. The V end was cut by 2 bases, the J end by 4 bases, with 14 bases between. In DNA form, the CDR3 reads TGTGCCAGCAGCTTAATAGGGGAGGGAGGCACTGAAGCTTTCTTT. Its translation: CASSLIGEGGTEAFF.

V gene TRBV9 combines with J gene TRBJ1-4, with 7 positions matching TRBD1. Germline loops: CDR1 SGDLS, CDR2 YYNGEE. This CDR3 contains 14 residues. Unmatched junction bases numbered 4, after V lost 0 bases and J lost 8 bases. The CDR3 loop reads CASSVGQGNEKLFF. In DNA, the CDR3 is TGTGCCAGCAGCGTAGGACAGGGAAACGAAAAACTGTTTTTT.

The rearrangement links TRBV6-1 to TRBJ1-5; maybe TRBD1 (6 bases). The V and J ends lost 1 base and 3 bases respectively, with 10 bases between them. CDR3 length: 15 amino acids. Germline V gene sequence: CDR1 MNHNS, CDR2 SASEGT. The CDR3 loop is CASSEGTVLNQPQHF. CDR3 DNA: TGTGCCAGCAGTGAAGGGACAGTGCTCAATCAGCCCCAGCATTTT.

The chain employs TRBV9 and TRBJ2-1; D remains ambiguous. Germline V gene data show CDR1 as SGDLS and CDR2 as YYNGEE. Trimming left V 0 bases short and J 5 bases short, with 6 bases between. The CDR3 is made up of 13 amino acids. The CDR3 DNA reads TGTGCCAGCAGCGTAGTTCCAAACAATGAGCAGTTCTTC. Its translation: CASSVVPNNEQFF.